The subject of this entry is one T cell receptor beta chain. The data stem from a study of blood T cell repertoires in COVID-19. Adults between about 18 and 95 years of age took part from approximately 24 US areas. Self-reported history from a screening survey and questionnaire set each donor's cohort. Profiled with immunoSEQ multiplex PCR; TCRdb holds only in-frame clones, not every one. In the table there are 250,000 to 300,000 clones, about four fifths of which are singletons. This receptor was obtained from a man aged 35 to 55 who had been exposed to COVID-19. The sample was PBMCs or T cells enriched from blood (not recorded which).

The CDR3 spells CASSSLGMRATEAFF. In DNA, the CDR3 is TGTGCCAGCAGCTCGTTAGGGATGAGGGCCACTGAAGCTTTCTTT. V gene TRBV11-3 combines with J gene TRBJ1-1; D gene uncertain. The V and J ends lost 4 bases and 4 bases respectively, with 16 bases between them. The V gene's germline CDR1 is SGHNT and CDR2 YENEEA. This CDR3 spans 15 amino acids.